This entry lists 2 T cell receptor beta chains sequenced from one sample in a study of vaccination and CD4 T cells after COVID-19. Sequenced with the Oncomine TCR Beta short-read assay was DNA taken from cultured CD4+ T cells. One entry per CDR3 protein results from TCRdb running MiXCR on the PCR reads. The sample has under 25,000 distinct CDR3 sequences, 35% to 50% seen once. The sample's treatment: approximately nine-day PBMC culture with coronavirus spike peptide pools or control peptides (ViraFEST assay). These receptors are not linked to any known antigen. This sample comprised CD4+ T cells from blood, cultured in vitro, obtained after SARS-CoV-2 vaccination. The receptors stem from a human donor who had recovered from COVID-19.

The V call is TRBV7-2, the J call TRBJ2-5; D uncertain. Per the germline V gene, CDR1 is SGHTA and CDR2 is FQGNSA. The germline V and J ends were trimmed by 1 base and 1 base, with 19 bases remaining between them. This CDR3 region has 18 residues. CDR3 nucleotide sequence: TGTGCCAGCAGCTTAGACGCTACCGGGTCGGGCAGCCAAGAGACCCAGTACTTC. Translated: CASSLDATGSGSQETQYF.

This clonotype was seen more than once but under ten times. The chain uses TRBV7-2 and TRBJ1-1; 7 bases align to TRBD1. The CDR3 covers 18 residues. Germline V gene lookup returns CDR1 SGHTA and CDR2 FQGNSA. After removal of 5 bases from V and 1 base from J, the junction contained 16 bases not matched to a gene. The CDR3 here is CASSAFGVRGVSNTEAFF. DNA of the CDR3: TGTGCCAGCAGCGCATTCGGGGTCAGGGGGGTATCGAACACTGAAGCTTTCTTT.